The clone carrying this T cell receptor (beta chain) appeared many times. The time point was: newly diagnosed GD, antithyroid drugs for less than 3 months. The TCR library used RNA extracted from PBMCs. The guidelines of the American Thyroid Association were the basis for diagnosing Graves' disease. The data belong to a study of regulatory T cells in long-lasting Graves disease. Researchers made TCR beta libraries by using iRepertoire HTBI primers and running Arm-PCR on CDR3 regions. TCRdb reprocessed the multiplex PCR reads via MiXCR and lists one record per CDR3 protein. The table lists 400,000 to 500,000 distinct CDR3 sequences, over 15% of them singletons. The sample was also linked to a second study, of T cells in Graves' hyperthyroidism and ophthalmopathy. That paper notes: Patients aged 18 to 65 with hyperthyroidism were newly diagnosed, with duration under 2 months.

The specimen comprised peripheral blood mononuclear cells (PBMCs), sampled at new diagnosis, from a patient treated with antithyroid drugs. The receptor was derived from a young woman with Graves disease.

CDR3 protein: CASSEGTGAYYEQYF. In DNA, the CDR3 is TGTGCCAGCAGCGAGGGGACAGGGGCGTACTACGAGCAGTACTTC. This sequence joins TRBV2 and TRBJ2-7; 10 nucleotides match TRBD1. In germline, CDR1 is SNHLY, CDR2 FYNNEI. CDR3 length equals 15 residues. The trim removed 6 bases at V and 3 bases at J, leaving 8 bases unmatched.